The present entry profiles one T cell receptor (beta chain) with its context. Its target is unknown. This entry comes from a study of cytomegalovirus exposure and HLA in healthy donors. Turning to the study itself: Some 85 million unique TCRs from HLA-typed donors were held in an early data release. Notes on the study in general: Sequences of the TCR beta chain were said to predict the HLA-A and HLA-B alleles of most subjects accurately. Versus the approximately 720-donor mean, an Asian-associated ancestry cluster reportedly showed fewer N-insertions in a later analysis.

The V and J ends lost 1 base and 4 bases respectively, with 11 bases between them. Per the germline V gene, CDR1 is SGHTA and CDR2 is FQGTGA. The CDR3 extends over 15 amino acids. PCR amplification relied on 60 Vbeta primers (plus 13 Jbeta primers). Assay: immunoSEQ multiplex PCR; the TCRdb copy retains only in-frame clones and omits some. Its table lists 150,000 or so clones. This chain connects TRBV7-3 to TRBJ2-1; maybe TRBD2 (5 bases). This TCR derives from a woman between 50 and 59 years old in good health and CMV-seronegative. Sequenced: PBMCs. The CDR3 here is CASSLKSGSYNEQFF. The CDR3 DNA reads as TGTGCCAGCAGCTTAAAGTCGGGGAGTTACAATGAGCAGTTCTTC.